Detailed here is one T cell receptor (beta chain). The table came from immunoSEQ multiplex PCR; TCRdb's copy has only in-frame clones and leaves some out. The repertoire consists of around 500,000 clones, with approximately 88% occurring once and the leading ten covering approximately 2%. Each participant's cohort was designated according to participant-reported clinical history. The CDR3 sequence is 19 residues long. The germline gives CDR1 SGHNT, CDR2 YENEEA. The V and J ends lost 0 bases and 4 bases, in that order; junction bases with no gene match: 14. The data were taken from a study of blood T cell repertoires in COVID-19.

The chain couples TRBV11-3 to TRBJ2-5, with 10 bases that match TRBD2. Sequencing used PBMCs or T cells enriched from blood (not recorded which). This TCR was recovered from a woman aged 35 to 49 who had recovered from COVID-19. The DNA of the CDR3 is TGTGCCAGCAGCTTAGAAGCTCGGATGTCTAGCGGGAGCGTAGAGACCCAGTACTTC. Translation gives CASSLEARMSSGSVETQYF. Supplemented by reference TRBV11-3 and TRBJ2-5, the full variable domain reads EAGVVQSPRYKIIEKKQPVAFWCNPISGHNTLYWYLQNLGQGPELLIRYENEEAVDDSQLPKDRFSAERLKGVDSTLKIQPAELGDSAVYLCASSLEARMSSGSVETQYFGPGTRLLVL.